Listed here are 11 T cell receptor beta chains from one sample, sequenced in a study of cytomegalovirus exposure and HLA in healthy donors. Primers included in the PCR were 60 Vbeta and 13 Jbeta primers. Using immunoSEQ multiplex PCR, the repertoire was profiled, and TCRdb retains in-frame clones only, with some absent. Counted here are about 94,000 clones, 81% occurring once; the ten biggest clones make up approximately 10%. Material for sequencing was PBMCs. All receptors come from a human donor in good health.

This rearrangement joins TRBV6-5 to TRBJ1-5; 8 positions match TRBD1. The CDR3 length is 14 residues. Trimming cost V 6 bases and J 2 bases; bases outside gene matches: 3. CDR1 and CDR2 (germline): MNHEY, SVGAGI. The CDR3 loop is CASRSTGGNQPQHF. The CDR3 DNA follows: TGTGCCAGCAGGTCGACAGGGGGCAATCAGCCCCAGCATTTT.

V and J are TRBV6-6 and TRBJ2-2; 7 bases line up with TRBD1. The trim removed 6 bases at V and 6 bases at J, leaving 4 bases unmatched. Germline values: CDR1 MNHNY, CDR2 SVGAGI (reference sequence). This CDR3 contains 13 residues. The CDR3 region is CASSDTGAGELFF. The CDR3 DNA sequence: TGTGCCAGCAGCGATACAGGGGCCGGGGAGCTGTTTTTT.

The DNA for the CDR3 is TGTGCCAGCAGCGTACTGAGCGGGGGGAAGGCCGGGGAGCTGTTTTTT. Translation gives CASSVLSGGKAGELFF. The genes are TRBV9 and TRBJ2-2; TRBD2 matches at 9 bases. Trimming removed 1 base from V and 6 bases from J; junction bases left unmatched: 7. The CDR3 has 16 residues. Germline V gene data show CDR1 as SGDLS and CDR2 as YYNGEE.

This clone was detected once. CDR3 nucleotide sequence: TGTGCCAGTAAAGGACTAGCGGGATCGTTTGAGCAGTTCTTC. It translates to CASKGLAGSFEQFF. This chain joins TRBV19 and TRBJ2-1, with 12 bases matching TRBD2. CDR1 is LNHDA, CDR2 SQIVND, per germline (reference sequence). This CDR3 is built from 14 residues. The trim removed 7 bases at V and 9 bases at J, leaving 7 bases unmatched. Full variable domain (remainder filled in from reference TRBV19 and TRBJ2-1): DGGITQSPKYLFRKEGQNVTLSCEQNLNHDAMYWYRQDPGQGLRLIYYSQIVNDFQKGDIAEGYSVSREKKESFPLTVTSAQKNPTAFYLCASKGLAGSFEQFFGPGTRLTVL.

CDR3 bases: TGCGCCAGCAGTCAGAAAAACAGGGATTACGGACAAGAGACCCAGTACTTC. The encoded protein is CASSQKNRDYGQETQYF. This rearrangement joins TRBV23-1 to TRBJ2-5, with a possible D match to TRBD1 (6 bases). TRBV23-1 is filed as an ORF, its function uncertain. V was pared by 3 bases and J by 2 bases, with 19 bases between. CDR3 size: 17 residues.

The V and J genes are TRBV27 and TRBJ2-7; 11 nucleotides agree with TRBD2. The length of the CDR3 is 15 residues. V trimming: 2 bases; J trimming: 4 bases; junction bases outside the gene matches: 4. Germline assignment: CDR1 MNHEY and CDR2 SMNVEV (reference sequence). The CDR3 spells CASSLRLAGMYEQYF. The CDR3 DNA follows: TGTGCCAGCAGTTTAAGACTAGCGGGAATGTACGAGCAGTACTTC.

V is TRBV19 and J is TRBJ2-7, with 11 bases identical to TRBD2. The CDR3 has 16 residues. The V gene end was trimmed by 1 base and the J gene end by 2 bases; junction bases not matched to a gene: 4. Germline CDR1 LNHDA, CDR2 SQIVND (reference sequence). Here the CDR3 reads CASSIAPLAGAYEQYF. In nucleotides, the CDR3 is TGTGCCAGTAGTATAGCGCCACTAGCGGGGGCCTACGAGCAGTACTTC.

The CDR3 nucleotides read TGTGCCACCAGCAGAGATCAGGGCAGGGGTAACTATGGCTACACCTTC. It encodes CATSRDQGRGNYGYTF. The chain combines TRBV15 with TRBJ1-2; TRBD1 might be the D (6 bases). With 0 bases removed from V and 1 base from J, the gap between germline ends came to 12 bases. Germline CDR1 reads LNHNV; CDR2 reads YYDKDF (reference sequence). The CDR3 has 16 amino acids.

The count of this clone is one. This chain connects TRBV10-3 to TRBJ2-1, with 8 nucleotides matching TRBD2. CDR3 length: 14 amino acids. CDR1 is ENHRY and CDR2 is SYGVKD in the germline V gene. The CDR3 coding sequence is TGTGCTTCTTCCGCAGCGGGAGAAGAGGTTGAGCAGTTCTTC. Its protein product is CASSAAGEEVEQFF.

CDR3 sequence reads: CASSSGDRGDAVNYGYTF. CDR3 nucleotide sequence: TGTGCCAGCAGCTCTGGAGACAGGGGCGACGCCGTTAACTATGGCTACACCTTC. The chain links TRBV7-2 to TRBJ1-2; 8 bases are a match to TRBD1. CDR1 and CDR2 from the germline V gene are SGHTA and FQGNSA. After removal of 4 bases from V and 1 base from J, the junction contained 14 bases not matched to a gene. This CDR3 region has 18 residues.

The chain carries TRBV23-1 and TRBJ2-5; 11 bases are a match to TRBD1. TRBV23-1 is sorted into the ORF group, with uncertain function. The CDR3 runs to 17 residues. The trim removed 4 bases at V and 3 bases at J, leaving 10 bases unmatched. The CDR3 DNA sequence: TGCGCCAGCAGTCCAGGGTGGAGGGACAGGGGGAAAGAGACCCAGTACTTC. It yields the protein CASSPGWRDRGKETQYF.